The 24 T cell receptor beta chains presented below share a single source sample, sequenced in a study of blood T cell repertoires in COVID-19. The table came from immunoSEQ multiplex PCR; TCRdb's copy has only in-frame clones and leaves some out. The repertoire includes around 300,000 clones, around 90% of them detected once, and 0.85% to 1% sits in the top ten. Sequencing was done on a sample of peripheral blood. All receptors come from a middle-aged woman who had recovered from COVID-19.

CDR3 sequence: CASSTLVTDTQYF. DNA of the CDR3: TGTGCCAGTAGTACCTTAGTCACAGATACGCAGTATTTT. The chain carries TRBV19 and TRBJ2-3; D not certain. V gave up 4 bases and J gave up 2 bases, with 7 bases separating them. This CDR3 is 13 amino acids long. Germline assignment: CDR1 LNHDA and CDR2 SQIVND (reference sequence).

This chain uses TRBV24-1 with TRBJ2-7; D possibly corresponds to TRBD1 (5 bases). Germline CDR1 reads KGHDR; CDR2 reads SFDVKD. The CDR3 has 13 amino acids. Trimming pared 4 bases from V and 7 bases from J, leaving 13 bases between. CDR3 loop: CATSDRALGEQYF. CDR3 sequence (DNA): TGTGCCACCAGTGACAGGGCCCTAGGAGAGCAGTACTTC.

The chain carries TRBV30 and TRBJ2-3, with 12 bases matching TRBD2. Losses at the gene ends were 2 bases for V and 4 bases for J; bases not matched to a gene: 10. CDR3 size: 17 residues. The germline V gene has CDR1 GTSNPN and CDR2 SVGIG (reference sequence). CDR3 DNA: TGTGCCTGGAGTCAAACCTGGACTAGCGGGAAGGCAGATACGCAGTATTTT. Translating gives CAWSQTWTSGKADTQYF.

CDR3 amino acids: CASSLGTGGPNTGELFF. Written as DNA, the CDR3 is TGCGCCAGCAGCTTGGGGACGGGAGGGCCGAACACCGGGGAGCTGTTTTTT. The chain is built from TRBV5-1 and TRBJ2-2; 8 nucleotides agree with TRBD2. Losses at the gene ends were 0 bases for V and 0 bases for J; bases not matched to a gene: 4. From germline, CDR1 is SGHRS and CDR2 YFSETQ. This CDR3 is 17 amino acids long.

This chain connects TRBV7-8 to TRBJ2-2, with D uncertain. The CDR3 is made up of 14 amino acids. Trimming took 5 bases from V and 5 from J, leaving 12 bases between them. Germline-derived CDR1 and CDR2 are SGHVS and FQNEAQ. The CDR3 loop is CASSAGTGTGELFF. The CDR3, as DNA: TGTGCCAGCAGCGCCGGTACCGGGACCGGGGAGCTGTTTTTT. Complete variable domain (other parts from reference TRBV7-8 and TRBJ2-2): GAGVSQSPRYKVAKRGQDVALRCDPISGHVSLFWYQQALGQGPEFLTYFQNEAQLDKSGLPSDRFFAERPEGSVSTLKIQRTQQEDSAVYLCASSAGTGTGELFFGEGSRLTVL.

This rearrangement joins TRBV6-5 to TRBJ2-7, with TRBD2 matching 11 bases. The CDR3 spans 15 residues. The germline V gene has CDR1 MNHEY and CDR2 SVGAGI. The V segment lost 4 bases and the J segment 7 bases; nucleotides outside the gene matches: 9. The CDR3 here is CASSFSLAGGIEQYF. As DNA, the CDR3 is TGTGCCAGCAGTTTCTCCCTAGCGGGAGGAATTGAGCAGTACTTC.

The rearrangement uses TRBV13 and TRBJ2-2; 7 nucleotides match TRBD2. This CDR3 has 17 residues. The V and J ends lost 4 bases and 3 bases, in that order; junction bases with no gene match: 11. CDR1 and CDR2 (germline): PRHDT, FYEKMQ (reference sequence). CDR3 DNA: TGTGCCAGCAGCTCCAATGGGCGGGAGAGCGACACCGGGGAGCTGTTTTTT. Protein: CASSSNGRESDTGELFF.

This clone was seen only once. This chain uses TRBV4-1 with TRBJ2-1; TRBD2 matches at 8 bases. The CDR3 is made up of 17 amino acids. The germline V gene encodes CDR1 MGHRA and CDR2 YSYEKL. V trimming: 4 bases; J trimming: 7 bases; junction bases outside the gene matches: 15. In nucleotides, the CDR3 is TGCGCCAGCAGCCCGGGGGGGGGAACAGGGCTCCGGAATGAGCAGTTCTTC. Protein product: CASSPGGGTGLRNEQFF.

This clone was seen once. This chain connects TRBV5-1 to TRBJ2-5; D is unresolved. CDR3 length equals 15 residues. V lost 5 bases to trimming and J lost 1 base, with 15 bases between them. Germline loops: CDR1 SGHRS, CDR2 YFSETQ. The CDR3 region has the DNA TGCGCCAGCAGAAAAGCCAGCGCCATCCAAGAGACCCAGTACTTC. Translated, it gives CASRKASAIQETQYF.

This clone was found a few times. The chain has TRBV19 and TRBJ2-7, with 8 bases aligning to TRBD1. J was trimmed by 2 bases and V by 10 bases; bases with no gene match: 7. The CDR3 consists of 13 residues. CDR1 and CDR2 from the germline V gene are LNHDA and SQIVND (reference sequence). The CDR3 reads CATGGRGPYEQYF. CDR3 nucleotides: TGTGCCACTGGCGGCAGGGGGCCCTACGAGCAGTACTTC.

The J gene is TRBJ1-1, the V gene TRBV5-1; D remains unclear. This CDR3 comprises 15 residues. V was trimmed by 4 bases and J by 1 base, leaving 14 bases between them. The V gene's germline CDR1 is SGHRS and CDR2 YFSETQ. CDR3 nucleotides: TGCGCCAGCAGCCTGTCCGGGGTCTCGAACACTGAAGCTTTCTTT. Translated: CASSLSGVSNTEAFF.

This clone was observed a handful of times. This rearrangement joins TRBV7-9 to TRBJ1-1; D gene ambiguous. The V gene's germline CDR1 is SEHNR and CDR2 FQNEAQ (reference sequence). Trimming shortened V by 2 bases and J by 0 bases, and 4 bases separated the two germline ends. The CDR3 covers 13 residues. Here the CDR3 reads CASSLPVNTEAFF. CDR3 DNA sequence: TGTGCCAGCAGCTTACCTGTGAACACTGAAGCTTTCTTT. Complete variable domain (other parts from reference TRBV7-9 and TRBJ1-1): DTGVSQNPRHKITKRGQNVTFRCDPISEHNRLYWYRQTLGQGPEFLTYFQNEAQLEKSRLLSDRFSAERPKGSFSTLEIQRTEQGDSAMYLCASSLPVNTEAFFGQGTRLTVV.

This clone was found a few times. The rearrangement joins TRBV3-1 (or the pseudogene TRBV3-2) to TRBJ2-7; 7 positions match TRBD2. CDR3 length: 15 amino acids. CDR1 and CDR2 from the germline V gene are LGHDT and YNNKEL (reference sequence). V lost 0 bases and J lost 5; bases outside the gene matches: 7. DNA of the CDR3: TGTGCCAGCAGCCAAGAGGTAGGGAGGGGCAACGAGCAGTACTTC. This translates into CASSQEVGRGNEQYF.

This chain links TRBV3-1 (or the pseudogene TRBV3-2) with TRBJ2-2, with 11 bases fitting TRBD2. This CDR3 has 17 residues. Germline V lookup: CDR1 LGHDT, CDR2 YNNKEL (reference sequence). The J segment lost 4 bases and the V segment lost 4 bases, leaving 8 bases of the junction unmatched. Here the CDR3 DNA reads TGTGCCAGCAGCCCAATTAGCGGGAGGGGGGTCACCGGGGAGCTGTTTTTT. This codes for CASSPISGRGVTGELFF.

The chain recombines TRBV5-1 with TRBJ2-3; 11 bases agree with TRBD2. This CDR3 spans 17 amino acids. After removal of 4 bases from V and 2 bases from J, the junction contained 9 bases not matched to a gene. Germline V gene sequence: CDR1 SGHRS, CDR2 YFSETQ. CDR3 DNA sequence: TGCGCCAGCAGCCCTGGGCCTAGCGGGAGGCTCACAGATACGCAGTATTTT. It codes for CASSPGPSGRLTDTQYF.

The chain carries TRBV2 and TRBJ2-2; 10 nucleotides agree with TRBD2. The V gene end was trimmed by 6 bases and the J gene end by 3 bases; junction bases not matched to a gene: 7. The CDR3 length is 16 residues. Germline lookup yields CDR1 SNHLY and CDR2 FYNNEI. This CDR3 reads CASRGTSGTDTGELFF. CDR3 in DNA: TGTGCCAGCAGGGGCACTAGCGGGACCGACACCGGGGAGCTGTTTTTT.

This clone occurred once. CDR3 region: CASSLGVAPTYEQYF. CDR3 nucleotide sequence: TGCGCCAGCAGCTTGGGGGTAGCGCCCACCTACGAGCAGTACTTC. The chain recombines TRBV5-1 with TRBJ2-7, with D perhaps matching TRBD2 (5 bases). Germline-derived CDR1 and CDR2 are SGHRS and YFSETQ. The CDR3 has 15 residues. Trimming took 0 bases from V and 2 from J, leaving 12 bases between them.

V usage is TRBV7-6 and J usage is TRBJ1-6, with D unresolved. The germline gives CDR1 SGHVS, CDR2 FNYEAQ. The CDR3 loop spans 14 amino acids. Trimming stripped 4 bases from V and 8 bases from J, with 12 bases between. The CDR3 protein is CASSSQVQDSPLHF. The CDR3 DNA reads TGTGCCAGCAGCTCACAAGTTCAGGATTCACCCCTCCACTTT.

The rearrangement uses TRBV5-1 and TRBJ2-7, with a possible D match to TRBD2 (5 bases). V gave up 0 bases and J gave up 6 bases, with 13 bases separating them. The CDR3 totals 14 residues. Germline V gene lookup returns CDR1 SGHRS and CDR2 YFSETQ. CDR3 protein: CASSLEWGVSEQYF. Here the CDR3 DNA reads TGCGCCAGCAGCTTGGAGTGGGGAGTTAGCGAGCAGTACTTC.

The rearrangement links TRBV11-2 to TRBJ2-7; the match to TRBD1 covers 11 bases. CDR3 size: 16 residues. Trimming at V came to 1 base and at J to 2 bases, leaving 4 bases not matched to a gene. Germline V gene lookup returns CDR1 SGHAT and CDR2 FQNNGV. CDR3 sequence: CASSLGWTGGPYEQYF. The CDR3 DNA is TGTGCCAGCAGCTTAGGGTGGACAGGGGGCCCCTACGAGCAGTACTTC.

The chain uses TRBV30 and TRBJ1-3; 7 bases align to TRBD1. The ends lost 3 bases at V and 4 bases at J; junction bases unmatched: 6. Germline V gene lookup returns CDR1 GTSNPN and CDR2 SVGIG (reference sequence). CDR3 size: 14 residues. CDR3 sequence reads: CAWSPGQDGNTIYF. CDR3 DNA: TGTGCCTGGAGCCCAGGACAGGACGGAAACACCATATATTTT.

CDR3 in DNA: TGTGCCAGCAGCCCCATTTGGAGGGTTGATAATTCACCCCTCCACTTT. This encodes CASSPIWRVDNSPLHF. The V gene is TRBV3-1 (or the pseudogene TRBV3-2), the J gene TRBJ1-6; D ambiguous. Deletions cut 4 bases from V and 5 bases from J, with 15 bases between. This CDR3 contains 16 residues. In germline, CDR1 is LGHDT, CDR2 YNNKEL (reference sequence).

The chain links TRBV2 to TRBJ2-2, with TRBD2 matching over 7 bases. The junction had 1 base not matched to a gene; V was cut back by 6 bases and J by 6 bases. Germline CDR1 reads SNHLY; CDR2 reads FYNNEI. The CDR3 runs 12 residues. The CDR3 loop reads CASSLAAGELFF. The CDR3 DNA follows: TGTGCCAGCAGCCTAGCGGCCGGGGAGCTGTTTTTT.

The chain employs TRBV9 and TRBJ2-1; the match to TRBD1 covers 10 bases. With V trimmed by 4 bases and J by 6 bases, 13 bases remained unmatched. Germline values: CDR1 SGDLS, CDR2 YYNGEE. The CDR3 has 17 residues. The CDR3 DNA reads TGTGCCAGCAGCCCGTATTTGGGGACAGGGGTACCCAATGAGCAGTTCTTC. Its translation: CASSPYLGTGVPNEQFF.